These 23 T cell receptor beta chains originate from one sample sequenced in a study of blood T cell repertoires in COVID-19. The table came from immunoSEQ multiplex PCR; TCRdb's copy has only in-frame clones and leaves some out. Among roughly 300,000 clones listed, nearly 90% were seen once. Sequencing was performed on peripheral blood. These receptors originate from a young woman with COVID-19, enrolled during active disease.

The chain couples TRBV18 to TRBJ1-1; D is perhaps TRBD1 (5 bases). The V and J ends lost 3 bases and 0 bases respectively, with 11 bases between them. In germline, CDR1 is KGHSH, CDR2 LQKENI. This CDR3 has 15 residues. This CDR3 is CASSPSGGMNTEAFF. CDR3 coding DNA: TGTGCCAGCTCACCTAGTGGGGGGATGAACACTGAAGCTTTCTTT. The full variable domain, completed using reference TRBV18 and TRBJ1-1, is NAGVMQNPRHLVRRRGQEARLRCSPMKGHSHVYWYRQLPEEGLKFMVYLQKENIIDESGMPKERFSAEFPKEGPSILRIQQVVRGDSAAYFCASSPSGGMNTEAFFGQGTRLTVV.

The chain recombines TRBV4-2 with TRBJ2-5, with TRBD2 matching 10 bases. CDR3 length: 16 amino acids. CDR1 LGHNA and CDR2 YNFKEQ come from the germline V gene. Trimming removed 1 base from V and 5 bases from J; junction bases left unmatched: 7. In DNA form, the CDR3 reads TGTGCCAGCAGCCAAGTCGCCCCTAGCGGGGGTGAGACCCAGTACTTC. Translating it yields CASSQVAPSGGETQYF.

The chain links TRBV5-1 to TRBJ2-3, with 8 bases aligning to TRBD1. Trimming removed 4 bases from V and 1 base from J; junction bases left unmatched: 5. The CDR3 contains 15 residues. The germline gives CDR1 SGHRS, CDR2 YFSETQ. CDR3 residues: CASSTQDRGTDTQYF. CDR3 coding DNA: TGCGCCAGCAGCACCCAGGACAGGGGCACAGATACGCAGTATTTT.

V gene TRBV29-1 combines with J gene TRBJ1-1; D might be TRBD1 (6 bases). There are 12 residues in the CDR3. The germline CDR1 and CDR2 sequences are SQVTM and ANQGSEA. Between the trimmed V and J ends, which lost 5 bases and 3 bases, there was a span of 10 bases. In DNA, the CDR3 is TGCAGCGTTACAGGGCCTGACACTGAAGCTTTCTTT. This sequence encodes CSVTGPDTEAFF.

The V call is TRBV29-1, the J call TRBJ1-1; TRBD1 is a possible D gene (6 bases). Germline CDR1 SQVTM, CDR2 ANQGSEA. Trimming took 7 bases from V and 6 from J, leaving 21 bases between them. The CDR3 spans 14 residues. The CDR3 loop is CSATDSRRSAEAFF. In DNA, the CDR3 is TGCAGCGCTACGGACAGCCGACGGTCCGCTGAAGCTTTCTTT.

J is TRBJ2-7 and V is TRBV6-6; 12 bases map to TRBD2. CDR1 is MNHNY and CDR2 is SVGAGI in the germline V gene (reference sequence). The J segment lost 3 bases and the V segment lost 7 bases, leaving 4 bases of the junction unmatched. The CDR3 is 14 residues long. The CDR3 loop reads CASTTSGGNYEQYF. CDR3 sequence (DNA): TGTGCCAGCACGACTAGCGGGGGAAACTACGAGCAGTACTTC.

This rearrangement joins TRBV4-2 to TRBJ2-3; a weak D match, TRBD2 (5 bases). Germline CDR1 is LGHNA and CDR2 is YNFKEQ. This CDR3 has 13 amino acids. Deletions cut 0 bases from V and 6 bases from J, with 7 bases between. CDR3 residues: CASSQEASDTQYF. The CDR3 DNA reads as TGTGCCAGCAGCCAAGAGGCTAGCGATACGCAGTATTTT.

V and J are TRBV27 and TRBJ1-4, with D maybe TRBD1 (5 bases). Germline V gene sequence: CDR1 MNHEY, CDR2 SMNVEV (reference sequence). The CDR3 runs 13 residues. Trimming left V 0 bases short and J 13 bases short, with 12 bases between. CDR3 sequence: CASSLSLQGILFF. CDR3 sequence (DNA): TGTGCCAGCAGTTTATCGCTGCAGGGAATACTGTTTTTT.

The CDR3 sequence is CASSRTSGAGVNEQFF. The DNA for the CDR3 is TGCGCCAGCAGCAGAACTAGCGGGGCAGGGGTGAATGAGCAGTTCTTC. V is TRBV5-1 and J is TRBJ2-1, with 10 bases matching TRBD2. The V gene's germline CDR1 is SGHRS and CDR2 YFSETQ. This CDR3 contains 16 residues. V was clipped by 4 bases and J by 7 bases; unmatched bases: 11. The entire variable domain, with the rest obtained from reference TRBV5-1 and TRBJ2-1, is as follows: KAGVTQTPRYLIKTRGQQVTLSCSPISGHRSVSWYQQTPGQGLQFLFEYFSETQRNKGNFPGRFSGRQFSNSRSEMNVSTLELGDSALYLCASSRTSGAGVNEQFFGPGTRLTVL.

This clone was seen only once. The chain employs TRBV6-5 and TRBJ1-1, with a possible D match to TRBD1 (6 bases). Germline CDR1 MNHEY, CDR2 SVGAGI. The CDR3 runs to 14 residues. The V end was cut by 8 bases, the J end by 3 bases, with 16 bases between. The CDR3 here is CASSPGQRDTEAFF. CDR3 bases: TGTGCCAGCTCCCCGGGACAACGGGACACTGAAGCTTTCTTT.

This clone has a single count. V and J are TRBV19 and TRBJ1-5; weak D call: TRBD1 (5 bases). CDR1 and CDR2 (germline): LNHDA, SQIVND (reference sequence). This CDR3 region has 13 residues. V lost 5 bases and J lost 2, with 7 bases in between. The CDR3 loop is CASSSGGNQPQHF. The CDR3 nucleotides read TGTGCCAGTAGTTCGGGGGGCAATCAGCCCCAGCATTTT.

This clone was found once. The chain combines TRBV6-2 or TRBV6-3 with TRBJ2-5; TRBD2 matches at 10 bases. V shed 2 bases, J shed 2 bases, and the junction held 14 bases outside the gene matches. The germline gives CDR1 MNHEY, CDR2 SVGEGT. There are 19 residues in the CDR3. CDR3 in amino acids: CASSYRRGLAGEIQETQYF. In nucleotides, the CDR3 is TGTGCCAGCAGTTACCGCCGGGGGCTAGCGGGGGAAATACAAGAGACCCAGTACTTC.

The J gene is TRBJ2-1, the V gene TRBV7-2; D not resolved. Trimming pared 5 bases from V and 4 bases from J, leaving 15 bases between. Germline V gene data show CDR1 as SGHTA and CDR2 as FQGNSA. The CDR3 is made up of 15 amino acids. CDR3 residues: CASSPPLAGYNEQFF. The CDR3 bases are TGTGCCAGCAGCCCCCCCCTCGCCGGTTACAATGAGCAGTTCTTC. Full variable domain (remainder filled in from reference TRBV7-2 and TRBJ2-1): GAGVSQSPSNKVTEKGKDVELRCDPISGHTALYWYRQSLGQGLEFLIYFQGNSAPDKSGLPSDRFSAERTGGSVSTLTIQRTQQEDSAVYLCASSPPLAGYNEQFFGPGTRLTVL.

The chain joins TRBV4-1 to TRBJ1-1; D is possibly TRBD1 (6 bases). The germline CDR1 and CDR2 sequences are MGHRA and YSYEKL. The CDR3 contains 15 residues. V was cut by 4 bases and J by 0 bases, with 12 bases left in between. The CDR3 nucleotides are TGCGCCAGCAGCCTTCGACAGGCCTTGAACACTGAAGCTTTCTTT. Protein sequence: CASSLRQALNTEAFF.

This clone has only a few counts. J is TRBJ1-3 and V is TRBV18, with D unresolved. V gave up 3 bases and J gave up 0 bases, with 15 bases separating them. The germline V gene has CDR1 KGHSH and CDR2 LQKENI. CDR3 length equals 17 residues. CDR3 protein: CASSPLGRASSGNTIYF. The CDR3 bases are TGTGCCAGCTCACCCCTCGGGCGGGCTTCCTCTGGAAACACCATATATTTT.

The chain joins TRBV18 to TRBJ2-3; D remains ambiguous. Trimming took off 0 bases at V and 1 base at J, with 11 bases between the two ends. CDR3 length equals 16 residues. The germline V gene encodes CDR1 KGHSH and CDR2 LQKENI. The CDR3 loop is CASSPPYGEGTDTQYF. In DNA form, the CDR3 reads TGTGCCAGCTCACCACCTTACGGAGAGGGCACAGATACGCAGTATTTT. The full variable domain, rest sourced from reference TRBV18 and TRBJ2-3, is NAGVMQNPRHLVRRRGQEARLRCSPMKGHSHVYWYRQLPEEGLKFMVYLQKENIIDESGMPKERFSAEFPKEGPSILRIQQVVRGDSAAYFCASSPPYGEGTDTQYFGPGTRLTVL.

V is TRBV18 and J is TRBJ2-1; 14 bases align to TRBD2. From germline, CDR1 is KGHSH and CDR2 LQKENI. The CDR3 spans 15 residues. Unmatched junction bases numbered 2, after V lost 3 bases and J lost 7 bases. The CDR3 region has the DNA TGTGCCAGCTCACCGACTAGCGGGGGGGGTAATGAGCAGTTCTTC. Its protein product is CASSPTSGGGNEQFF.

The chain is built from TRBV6-6 and TRBJ1-1; D possibly corresponds to TRBD1 (5 bases). V dropped 2 bases and J dropped 1 base, with 11 bases sitting between them. The CDR3 has 15 residues. CDR1 and CDR2 (germline): MNHNY, SVGAGI (reference sequence). The CDR3 sequence: CASSYGWGGNTEAFF. CDR3 coding DNA: TGTGCCAGCAGTTACGGCTGGGGGGGGAACACTGAAGCTTTCTTT.

The rearrangement uses TRBV20-1 and TRBJ2-3; the match to TRBD1 covers 9 bases. The CDR3 spans 14 residues. The V and J ends lost 3 bases and 6 bases, in that order; junction bases with no gene match: 7. Germline V gene lookup returns CDR1 DFQATT and CDR2 SNEGSKA (reference sequence). CDR3 in DNA: TGCAGTGCTAGTAACAGGGGGCTCAGGGATACGCAGTATTTT. It encodes CSASNRGLRDTQYF.

The chain carries TRBV7-2 and TRBJ2-2; a possible D gene is TRBD2 (5 bases). Germline V gene data show CDR1 as SGHTA and CDR2 as FQGNSA. The CDR3 has 16 residues. The ends were cut back, 1 base at V and 5 bases at J, with 14 bases in the middle. Written as DNA, the CDR3 is TGTGCCAGCAGCTTAGATGGAGCGGTAGCTACCGGGGAGCTGTTTTTT. Its protein product is CASSLDGAVATGELFF.

V and J are TRBV14 and TRBJ1-2; TRBD1 is a possible D gene (6 bases). This CDR3 spans 17 amino acids. From germline, CDR1 is SGHDN and CDR2 FVKESK. V gave up 1 base and J gave up 4 bases, with 19 bases separating them. The CDR3 sequence: CASSQGRGTEGIYGYTF. The DNA of the CDR3 is TGTGCCAGCAGCCAAGGAAGGGGGACCGAGGGGATCTATGGCTACACCTTC.

This sequence joins TRBV7-9 and TRBJ1-2; TRBD1 matches at 8 bases. This CDR3 is built from 18 residues. Germline-derived CDR1 and CDR2 are SEHNR and FQNEAQ (reference sequence). J lost 4 bases, V lost 5 bases, and 18 bases had no gene match. The CDR3 DNA is TGTGCCAGCAGCACCCTGCTGGGACAGGTCTCTACGAGCTATGGCTACACCTTC. This sequence encodes CASSTLLGQVSTSYGYTF.

The rearrangement links TRBV6-2 or TRBV6-3 to TRBJ2-7, with D perhaps matching TRBD2 (6 bases). Trimming took 5 bases from V and 6 from J, leaving 14 bases between them. The CDR3 is made up of 13 amino acids. The germline CDR1 and CDR2 sequences are MNHEY and SVGEGT. CDR3 loop: CASSESTRGEQYV. The CDR3 DNA reads TGTGCCAGCAGTGAGTCGACTAGAGGCGAGCAGTACGTC.